Listed here is a single T cell receptor (beta chain). Its antigen is unidentified. Data came from immunoSEQ multiplex PCR; TCRdb stores just in-frame clones and leaves some out. The sample consists of fewer than 25,000 clones, about 88% of them appearing once. The CDR3 spans 15 residues. Per germline, CDR1 KGHSY and CDR2 FQNENV. The germline V and J ends were trimmed by 2 bases and 9 bases, with 17 bases remaining between them. These data are taken from a study of OX40 agonist ivuxolimab in advanced cancers. Study information: Ivuxolimab, an antibody that agonizes OX40 (CD134), was administered to the patients. Ivuxolimab, which patients received intravenously every 2 weeks, was dosed at 0.01 to 10 mg/kg.

The study's findings and limits: Low normalized T-cell clonal expansion was additionally recorded for some nonresponders.

The rearrangement joins TRBV16 to TRBJ2-1; the D gene is possibly TRBD2 (6 bases). The receptor's source is an adult with an advanced solid tumor such as melanoma, head and neck, liver or kidney cancer. The starting material was CD4+ or CD8+ T cells sorted from blood, obtained in a trial of the OX40 agonist ivuxolimab. CDR3 protein: CASSQLEEGEVEQFF. The DNA of the CDR3 is TGTGCCAGCAGCCAACTGGAGGAAGGGGAGGTTGAGCAGTTCTTC.